The 19 T cell receptor beta chains presented below share a single source sample, sequenced in a study of shared clonotypes between healthy human individuals. Method: immunoSEQ multiplex PCR; TCRdb's copy keeps in-frame clones and lacks some. The sample gives approximately 740,000 clones, less than 85% of which show up once; over 1.5% is in the top ten. The sequencing input was memory CD4+ T cells sorted from blood. The subset here: CD45RA-negative fraction. The receptor source for this set is a woman aged 25 to 45 in good health.

The V call is TRBV2, the J call TRBJ1-1; D unresolved. V lost 1 base to trimming and J lost 3 bases, with 12 bases between them. Germline assignment: CDR1 SNHLY and CDR2 FYNNEI. The CDR3 has 15 residues. CDR3 loop: CASSEGGMPYTEAFF. The CDR3 DNA follows: TGTGCCAGCAGTGAAGGAGGGATGCCTTACACTGAAGCTTTCTTT.

This chain links TRBV5-6 with TRBJ1-2; no firm D call. Germline CDR1 and CDR2: SGHDT and YYEEEE. This CDR3 region has 14 residues. Trimming removed 0 bases at V and 3 bases at J, with 9 bases between. CDR3 in amino acids: CASSLGFGDYGYTF. CDR3 bases: TGTGCCAGCAGCTTGGGTTTTGGGGACTATGGCTACACCTTC.

V and J are TRBV30 and TRBJ1-5; D call uncertain. The CDR3 extends over 15 amino acids. Trimming stripped 0 bases from V and 0 bases from J, with 9 bases between. The germline V gene has CDR1 GTSNPN and CDR2 SVGIG (reference sequence). CDR3 protein: CAWSVLDDSNQPQHF. The CDR3 DNA reads TGTGCCTGGAGTGTACTGGACGATAGCAATCAGCCCCAGCATTTT. Complete variable domain (other parts from reference TRBV30 and TRBJ1-5): SQTIHQWPATLVQPVGSPLSLECTVEGTSNPNLYWYRQAAGRGLQLLFYSVGIGQISSEVPQNLSASRPQDRQFILSSKKLLLSDSGFYLCAWSVLDDSNQPQHFGDGTRLSIL.

The V call is TRBV6-1, the J call TRBJ1-4; 12 bases are shared with TRBD1. This CDR3 comprises 16 residues. Germline CDR1 is MNHNS and CDR2 is SASEGT. J was trimmed by 1 base and V by 4 bases; bases with no gene match: 1. CDR3 sequence reads: CASSGDRGLTNEKLFF. The CDR3 coding sequence is TGTGCCAGCAGTGGGGACAGGGGGCTAACTAATGAAAAACTGTTTTTT.

J is TRBJ2-7 and V is TRBV19; tentatively, D is TRBD2 (6 bases). This CDR3 has 15 amino acids. V was clipped by 4 bases and J by 2 bases, with 15 bases between them. The V gene's germline CDR1 is LNHDA and CDR2 SQIVND (reference sequence). CDR3 nucleotides: TGTGCCAGTAGTACAATCGGCGGGAATCCCTACGAGCAGTACTTC. This encodes CASSTIGGNPYEQYF.

The rearrangement links TRBV29-1 to TRBJ2-7, with 8 nucleotides matching TRBD2. The trim removed 7 bases at V and 4 bases at J, leaving 6 bases unmatched. Germline CDR1 and CDR2: SQVTM and ANQGSEA. This CDR3 contains 12 residues. Written as DNA, the CDR3 is TGCAGCGCCGTGACTAGCGCGTACGAGCAGTACTTC. This translates into CSAVTSAYEQYF.

V usage is TRBV25-1 and J usage is TRBJ2-1, with TRBD2 matching over 15 bases. The CDR3 covers 17 residues. CDR1 and CDR2 from the germline V gene are MGHDK and SYGVNS. V shed 3 bases and J 9 bases; nucleotides not matched to a gene: 9. CDR3 coding DNA: TGTGCCAGCAGTGACCCCGAGGGACTAGCGGGAGGTGGTGAGCAGTTCTTC. It codes for CASSDPEGLAGGGEQFF.

The chain links TRBV7-6 to TRBJ2-5, with TRBD2 matching over 12 bases. Germline-derived CDR1 and CDR2 are SGHVS and FNYEAQ. The CDR3 is made up of 18 amino acids. V was clipped by 0 bases and J by 7 bases; unmatched bases: 12. CDR3 region: CASSLAPRTSGAQGTQYF. For the CDR3, the DNA is TGTGCCAGCAGCTTAGCTCCCCGGACTAGCGGGGCGCAGGGGACCCAGTACTTC.

This clone was seen only a few times. This chain joins TRBV5-1 and TRBJ2-2; weak D call: TRBD1 (6 bases). CDR1 and CDR2 (germline): SGHRS, YFSETQ. Trimming left V 0 bases short and J 4 bases short, with 10 bases between. CDR3 length: 15 amino acids. CDR3 residues: CASSLGGLGTGELFF. DNA for the CDR3: TGCGCCAGCAGCTTGGGGGGGCTTGGCACCGGGGAGCTGTTTTTT.

This clone was picked up many times. This chain connects TRBV29-1 to TRBJ2-7, with 7 bases lining up with TRBD2. Germline trimming cut 5 bases from V and 6 bases from J; bases unmatched to any gene: 10. Germline V lookup: CDR1 SQVTM, CDR2 ANQGSEA. The CDR3 is 13 amino acids. CDR3 nucleotide sequence: TGCAGCGTTTATATTACGGGAGGAGGCGAGCAGTACTTC. This sequence encodes CSVYITGGGEQYF.

This clone was picked up a small number of times. V usage is TRBV7-7 and J usage is TRBJ2-7; 9 positions agree with TRBD1. The CDR3 spans 15 residues. V gave up 0 bases and J gave up 3 bases; unmatched junction bases: 3. The germline gives CDR1 SSHAT, CDR2 FNYEAQ (reference sequence). CDR3 nucleotide sequence: TGTGCCAGCAGCTTAGCATGGGACAGGGTCTACGAGCAGTACTTC. Encoded protein: CASSLAWDRVYEQYF.

On this clone: A read error is possible here, since a much larger clone lies one base away. This same CDR3 is encoded by further DNA sequences in the sample. This chain uses TRBV28 with TRBJ1-5; D is undetermined. This CDR3 spans 12 amino acids. The germline gives CDR1 MDHEN, CDR2 SYDVKM. The V gene lost 6 bases and the J gene lost 1 base, with 4 bases spanning the gap. The DNA of the CDR3 is TGTGCCAGCAGGGGGAGCAATCAGCCCCAGCATTTT. Protein product: CASRGSNQPQHF. Full variable domain (rest looked up from reference TRBV28 and TRBJ1-5): DVKVTQSSRYLVKRTGEKVFLECVQDMDHENMFWYRQDPGLGLRLIYFSYDVKMKEKGDIPEGYSVSREKKERFSLILESASTNQTSMYLCASRGSNQPQHFGDGTRLSIL.

This chain connects TRBV28 to TRBJ1-2; D gene ambiguous. The V and J ends lost 5 bases and 5 bases respectively, with 15 bases between them. This CDR3 region has 14 residues. The germline V gene has CDR1 MDHEN and CDR2 SYDVKM. CDR3 DNA: TGTGCCAGCAGTACCCCCCAAGAAGGGTATGGCTACACCTTC. Translation: CASSTPQEGYGYTF.

This chain connects TRBV18 to TRBJ2-2, with D possibly being TRBD2 (5 bases). CDR1 KGHSH and CDR2 LQKENI come from the germline V gene. V lost 2 bases to trimming and J lost 3 bases, with 10 bases between them. CDR3 size: 15 residues. The CDR3 DNA reads as TGTGCCAGCTCACCATCCAAGGACTACACCGGGGAGCTGTTTTTT. The encoded protein is CASSPSKDYTGELFF.

This sequence joins TRBV7-2 and TRBJ2-7, with a tentative D call TRBD2 (6 bases). V shed 6 bases and J shed 5 bases, with 14 bases lying between them. The CDR3 loop spans 13 amino acids. Germline V gene sequence: CDR1 SGHTA, CDR2 FQGNSA. CDR3 coding DNA: TGTGCCAGCAGTACCGGGAGTTTCGACGAGCAGTACTTC. The encoded protein is CASSTGSFDEQYF. The whole variable domain, remainder taken from reference TRBV7-2 and TRBJ2-7, is GAGVSQSPSNKVTEKGKDVELRCDPISGHTALYWYRQSLGQGLEFLIYFQGNSAPDKSGLPSDRFSAERTGGSVSTLTIQRTQQEDSAVYLCASSTGSFDEQYFGPGTRLTVT.

This CDR3 reads CASSNHRVTRNTGELFF. CDR3 DNA sequence: TGTGCCAGCAGCAACCATAGGGTTACTAGAAACACCGGGGAGCTGTTTTTT. This rearrangement joins TRBV9 to TRBJ2-2, with D perhaps TRBD2 (5 bases). V shed 4 bases and J shed 2 bases, with 18 bases lying between them. There are 17 residues in the CDR3. CDR1 is SGDLS and CDR2 is YYNGEE in the germline V gene. The full variable domain, completed using reference TRBV9 and TRBJ2-2, is DSGVTQTPKHLITATGQRVTLRCSPRSGDLSVYWYQQSLDQGLQFLIQYYNGEERAKGNILERFSAQQFPDLHSELNLSSLELGDSALYFCASSNHRVTRNTGELFFGEGSRLTVL.

This clone was picked up one time. The chain combines TRBV5-1 with TRBJ1-1; D not certain. The CDR3 has 13 residues. Germline V gene data show CDR1 as SGHRS and CDR2 as YFSETQ. V lost 5 bases, J lost 1 base, and 9 bases lay in between. The CDR3 region is CASRGQPNTEAFF. The CDR3, as DNA: TGCGCCAGCAGAGGCCAACCGAACACTGAAGCTTTCTTT.

This rearrangement joins TRBV7-9 to TRBJ2-5, with TRBD2 matching 7 bases. The CDR3 totals 14 residues. Losses at the gene ends were 5 bases for V and 1 base for J; bases not matched to a gene: 4. Germline V lookup: CDR1 SEHNR, CDR2 FQNEAQ (reference sequence). CDR3 sequence reads: CASSPGLSQETQYF. As DNA, the CDR3 is TGTGCCAGCAGCCCGGGACTAAGCCAAGAGACCCAGTACTTC.

The CDR3 DNA is TGCGCCAGCAGGTCGGCTGGGGGCATAGGGACTAGCGGGGTCAGCGGGGAGCTGTTTTTT. Translation gives CASRSAGGIGTSGVSGELFF. V and J are TRBV5-1 and TRBJ2-2; 13 bases align to TRBD2. Trimming at V came to 5 bases and at J to 7 bases, leaving 20 bases not matched to a gene. Germline V gives CDR1 SGHRS, CDR2 YFSETQ. The CDR3 length is 20 residues.